This T cell receptor beta chain was profiled in a study of blood T cells in healthy people across ages. Broader study findings: Naive and antigen-experienced cells were not separated, limiting conclusive comparison.

On this clonotype itself: Its antigen is not known.

Through a sample-barcoded 5' primer and a J-beta primer mix, a second PCR was run for roughly 7 to 11 cycles. TCRdb analysed the 5' RACE reads with MiXCR anew, one entry per CDR3 protein. The sample holds more than 600,000 distinct CDR3 sequences, roughly 25% seen once. These data also formed part of another study, on T cells of mothers and their children.

What was sequenced was blood. The sequence came from a boy under 18 in good health.

The chain's CDR3 is CASSFKAYEQYF. Here the CDR3 DNA reads TGTGCCAGCAGCTTCAAGGCCTACGAGCAGTACTTC. The rearrangement uses TRBV7-9 and TRBJ2-5, with D uncertain. The closer fit of TRBJ2-7 to the DNA end suggests the J call may be wrong. The germline CDR1 and CDR2 sequences are SEHNR and FQNEAQ (reference sequence). The CDR3 sequence is 12 residues long.